The present T cell receptor (beta chain) was sequenced within a study of cytomegalovirus exposure and HLA in healthy donors. As for the study in general: An early data release held tens of millions of unique TCRs from HLA-typed donors.

As concerns this clone: What it binds is not known.

This CDR3 has 14 residues. Per germline, CDR1 MDHEN and CDR2 SYDVKM. V gave up 5 bases and J gave up 1 base, with 11 bases separating them. Notes on the study in general: Only CMV serostatus was available as immune exposure information.

13 Jbeta primers and 60 Vbeta primers were used for the PCR. Profiling relied on immunoSEQ multiplex PCR, and the TCRdb table lists in-frame clones only, not all of them. Found here are about 120,000 clones, over 15% of them singletons; the top ten hold about 3.1%. The TCR originated in a female donor in good health and CMV-seropositive. Sequenced input: PBMCs. The J gene is TRBJ1-1, the V gene TRBV28, with D perhaps TRBD1 (6 bases). CDR3 amino acids: CASSPWTENTEAFF. Here the CDR3 DNA reads TGTGCCAGCAGTCCGTGGACAGAGAACACTGAAGCTTTCTTT.